Here is one T cell receptor beta chain with its context. The data were obtained in a study of T cell repertoires in cytomegalovirus infection. Each CDR3 protein is one row after TCRdb ran MiXCR on the reads. The sample includes hundreds of thousands of distinct CDR3 sequences, around 24% seen only once; the top ten take approximately 8.2%. Trimming took off 4 bases at V and 5 bases at J, with 12 bases between the two ends. CDR1 is SQVTM and CDR2 is ANQGSEA in the germline V gene. CDR3 length: 14 residues. The chain recombines TRBV29-1 with TRBJ1-6; D call uncertain. Sample: CD8+ T cells from PBMCs. This sequence was found in a human donor in good health (CMV status not recorded). Some clones in this sample may be carry-over from other donors' samples. The CDR3 sequence is CSVASGRDNSPLHF. The CDR3 nucleotides are TGCAGCGTTGCCTCCGGGAGAGATAATTCACCCCTCCACTTT.